Listed below are T cell receptor beta chains from one sample, sequenced in a study of blood T cell repertoires in COVID-19. Produced via immunoSEQ multiplex PCR; TCRdb's table is partial and in-frame only. The sample holds about 80,000 clones, about 80% seen once. Sample: peripheral blood. The receptors were sampled from a human donor in a cohort sampled during active COVID-19. CDR3s include the opening cysteine and the closing phenylalanine or tryptophan. D genes are given only for firm matches. Where a row states a size, it is once, few, many or the class of an expanded clone; other rows omit it.

CDR3 protein,CDR3 DNA,D gene,CDR3 length,V gene,clone size,J gene
CSVYTGGNTEAFF,TGCAGCGTCTATACAGGGGGAAACACTGAAGCTTTCTTT,TRBD1,13,TRBV29-1,.,TRBJ1-1
CASSPSREGAGQPQHF,TGTGCCAGCTCCCCGTCTCGCGAGGGGGCCGGTCAGCCCCAGCATTTT,TRBD1,16,TRBV18,.,TRBJ1-5
CASSSTGEGEKLFF,TGTGCCAGCAGTTCCACAGGGGAAGGTGAAAAACTGTTTTTT,TRBD1,14,TRBV25-1,.,TRBJ1-4
CASSQDVASVAGELFF,TGTGCCAGCAGCCAAGATGTGGCTAGCGTGGCCGGGGAGCTGTTTTTT,.,16,TRBV4-2,.,TRBJ2-2
CASAVGDSASNQPQHF,TGCGCCAGCGCGGTAGGGGATTCCGCTAGCAATCAGCCCCAGCATTTT,.,16,TRBV4-1,few,TRBJ1-5
CASSQGVLGASGNTIYF,TGTGCCAGCAGCCAAGGAGTTCTCGGAGCCTCTGGAAACACCATATATTTT,.,17,TRBV4-2,few,TRBJ1-3
CAWSVTTGQNQPQHF,TGTGCCTGGAGTGTTACGACAGGGCAGAATCAGCCCCAGCATTTT,TRBD1,15,TRBV30,.,TRBJ1-5
CASSGDLAGEDTQYF,TGTGCCAGCAGCGGCGATCTAGCGGGGGAAGATACGCAGTATTTT,TRBD2,15,TRBV9,.,TRBJ2-3
CASSLEAGVNEQFF,TGTGCCAGCAGCTTAGAGGCGGGGGTAAATGAGCAGTTCTTC,TRBD2,14,TRBV7-9,.,TRBJ2-1
CASSLGARYTEAFF,TGCGCCAGCAGCTTGGGAGCGAGATACACTGAAGCTTTCTTT,.,14,TRBV5-1,.,TRBJ1-1
CASSRTDSHEQYF,TGTGCCAGCAGCCGGACAGATAGCCACGAGCAGTACTTC,.,13,TRBV3-1/TRBV3-2,.,TRBJ2-7
CASSDSTSTPLHF,TGTGCCAGCAGTGACTCGACTTCTACACCCCTCCACTTT,.,13,TRBV6-4,once,TRBJ1-6
CASSETSGGQETQYF,TGCGCCAGCAGTGAGACCAGCGGGGGGCAAGAGACCCAGTACTTC,TRBD2,15,TRBV10-1,.,TRBJ2-5
CASRSYGTSGVYEETQYF,TGTGCCAGCAGGTCCTATGGGACTAGCGGGGTCTATGAAGAGACCCAGTACTTC,TRBD2,18,TRBV28,.,TRBJ2-5